Below, one TCR beta chain is given with its context. How the authors handled the data: Amplifying reference gene primers gave estimates of nucleated cell counts. TCRdb's copy holds only in-frame clones and misses some; the assay was immunoSEQ multiplex PCR. V, J and clone size were drawn from that table, and D and trimming were deduced from the DNA. The sample yields 140,000 to 150,000 clones, 80% to 90% seen once. The data originate from a study of blood T cell repertoires in COVID-19. The ends were cut back, 5 bases at V and 4 bases at J, with 17 bases in the middle. The CDR3 extends over 16 amino acids. Germline-derived CDR1 and CDR2 are LNHDA and SQIVND (reference sequence).

Input material: PBMCs or T cells enriched from blood (not recorded which). This sequence was found in a man aged 55-75 years who had recovered from COVID-19. The rearrangement joins TRBV19 to TRBJ2-2; the D gene is possibly TRBD2 (6 bases). CDR3 nucleotide sequence: TGTGCCAGTAGTCCGACTAGTTGGTCGGTCACCGGGGAGCTGTTTTTT. It specifies CASSPTSWSVTGELFF.